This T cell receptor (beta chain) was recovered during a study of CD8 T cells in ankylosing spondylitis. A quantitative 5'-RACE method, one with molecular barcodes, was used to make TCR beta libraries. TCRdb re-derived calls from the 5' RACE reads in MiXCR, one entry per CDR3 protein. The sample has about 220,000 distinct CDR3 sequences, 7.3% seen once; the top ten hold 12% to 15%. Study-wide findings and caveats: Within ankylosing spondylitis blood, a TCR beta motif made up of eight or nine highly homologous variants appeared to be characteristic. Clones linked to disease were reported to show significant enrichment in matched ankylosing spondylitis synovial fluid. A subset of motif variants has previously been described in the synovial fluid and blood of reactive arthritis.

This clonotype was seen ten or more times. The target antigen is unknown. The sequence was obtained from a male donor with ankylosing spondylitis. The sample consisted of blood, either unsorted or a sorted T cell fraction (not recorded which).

The CDR3 loop reads CASSPRTDYGYTF. As DNA, the CDR3 is TGTGCCAGCAGCCCCCGGACTGACTATGGCTACACCTTC. The chain couples TRBV7-9 to TRBJ1-2; no clear D. V lost 5 bases, J lost 3 bases, and 10 bases lay in between. In germline, CDR1 is SEHNR, CDR2 FQNEAQ (reference sequence). The CDR3 has 13 amino acids.